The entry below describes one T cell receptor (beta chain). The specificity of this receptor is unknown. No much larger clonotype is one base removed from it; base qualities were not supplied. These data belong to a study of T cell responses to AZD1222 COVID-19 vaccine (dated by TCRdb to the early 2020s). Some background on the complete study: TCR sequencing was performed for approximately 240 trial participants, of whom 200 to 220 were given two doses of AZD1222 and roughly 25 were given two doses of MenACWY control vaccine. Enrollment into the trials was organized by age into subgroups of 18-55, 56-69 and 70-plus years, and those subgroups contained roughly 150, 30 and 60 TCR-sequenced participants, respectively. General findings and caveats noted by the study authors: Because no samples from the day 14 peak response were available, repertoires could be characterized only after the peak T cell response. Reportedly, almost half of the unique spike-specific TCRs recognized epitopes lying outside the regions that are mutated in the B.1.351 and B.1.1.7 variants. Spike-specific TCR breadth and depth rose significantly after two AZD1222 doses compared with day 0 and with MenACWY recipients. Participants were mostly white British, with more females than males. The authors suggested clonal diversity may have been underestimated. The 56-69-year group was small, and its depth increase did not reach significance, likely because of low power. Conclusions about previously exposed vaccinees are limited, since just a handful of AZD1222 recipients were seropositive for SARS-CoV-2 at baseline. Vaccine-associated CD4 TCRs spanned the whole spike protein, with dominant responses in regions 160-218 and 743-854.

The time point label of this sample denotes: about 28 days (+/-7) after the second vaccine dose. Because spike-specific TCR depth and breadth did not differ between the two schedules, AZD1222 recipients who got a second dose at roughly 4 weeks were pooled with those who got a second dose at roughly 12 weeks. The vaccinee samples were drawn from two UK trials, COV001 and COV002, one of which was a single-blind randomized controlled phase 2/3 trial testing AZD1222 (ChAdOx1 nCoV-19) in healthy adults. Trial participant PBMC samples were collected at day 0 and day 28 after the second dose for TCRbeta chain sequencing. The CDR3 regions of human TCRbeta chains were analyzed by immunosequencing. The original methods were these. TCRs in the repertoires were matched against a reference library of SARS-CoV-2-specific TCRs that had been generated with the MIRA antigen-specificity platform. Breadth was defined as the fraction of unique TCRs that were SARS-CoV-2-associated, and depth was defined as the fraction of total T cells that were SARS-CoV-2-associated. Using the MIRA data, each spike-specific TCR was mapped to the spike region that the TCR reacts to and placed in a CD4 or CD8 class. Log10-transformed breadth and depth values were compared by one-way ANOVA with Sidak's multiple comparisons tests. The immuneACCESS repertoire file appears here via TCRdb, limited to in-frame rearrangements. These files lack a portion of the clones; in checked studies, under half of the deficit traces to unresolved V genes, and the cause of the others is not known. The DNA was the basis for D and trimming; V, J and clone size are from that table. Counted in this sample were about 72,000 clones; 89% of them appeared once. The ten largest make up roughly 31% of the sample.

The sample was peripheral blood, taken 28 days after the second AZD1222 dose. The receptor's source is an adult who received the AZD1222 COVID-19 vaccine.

The nucleotide sequence is TGTGCCAGCTCAATCAGCTATAGCAATCAGCCCCAGCATTTT. Translated, this gives CASSISYSNQPQHF. The chain employs TRBV18 and TRBJ1-5; the D gene assignment is ambiguous. The CDR3 spans 14 residues, from the cysteine through the phenylalanine. CDR3 DNA only is kept here, 42 bases in frame from base 1. V is pared back by 5 bases and J by 0 bases, with 8 bases lying between the germline termini. The germline V gene sets CDR1 to KGHSH and CDR2 to LQKENI.